The T cell receptor beta chain under discussion was sequenced for a study of shared clonotypes between healthy human individuals. Study results and caveats: The generation probabilities recorded for non-shared clonotypes fell below those of clonotypes shared by all four donors.

With V trimmed by 2 bases and J by 2 bases, 4 bases remained unmatched. The CDR3 contains 14 residues. Per the germline V gene, CDR1 is SGHRS and CDR2 is YFSETQ. For each subset, genomic DNA was distributed in equal portions over several immunoSEQ plates. The authors loaded around 200 ng DNA, about 30,000 T cell genomes, into sorted-subset replicate PCRs. Libraries were prepared by immunoSEQ multiplex PCR; TCRdb keeps only in-frame clonotypes and omits some of them. This sample has 2 million to 2.5 million clones, with approximately 94% found just once. Regarding this clone: Its antigen is unknown. Other DNA sequences from this sample encode an identical CDR3 as well.

The sequencing input was naive CD4+ T cells sorted from blood. As for subset: CD45RA+ positively selected. The rearrangement joins TRBV5-1 to TRBJ2-7; 7 nucleotides line up with TRBD1. The clonotype comes from a man aged 18-30 years in good health. CDR3 nucleotides: TGCGCCAGCAGCTTAGGGGGCCCCCCCTACGAGCAGTACTTC. Translating it yields CASSLGGPPYEQYF.